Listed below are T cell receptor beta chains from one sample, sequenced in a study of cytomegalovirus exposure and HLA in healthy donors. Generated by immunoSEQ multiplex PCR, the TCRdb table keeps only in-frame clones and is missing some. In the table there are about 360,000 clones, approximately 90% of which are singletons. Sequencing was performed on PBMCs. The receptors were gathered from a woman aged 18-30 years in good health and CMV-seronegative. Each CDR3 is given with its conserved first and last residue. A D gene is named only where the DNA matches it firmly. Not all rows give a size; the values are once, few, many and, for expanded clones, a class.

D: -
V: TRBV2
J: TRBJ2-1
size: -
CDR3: CANIAALGTINEQFF
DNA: TGTGCCAACATCGCCGCTCTCGGGACAATTAATGAGCAGTTCTTC

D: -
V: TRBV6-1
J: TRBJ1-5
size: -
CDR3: CASSEAGGAGNQPQHF
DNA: TGTGCCAGCAGTGAAGCGGGGGGGGCGGGGAATCAGCCCCAGCATTTT

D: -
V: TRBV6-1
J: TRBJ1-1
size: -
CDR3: CASSTRNTEAFF
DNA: TGTGCCAGCAGTACCAGGAACACTGAAGCTTTCTTT

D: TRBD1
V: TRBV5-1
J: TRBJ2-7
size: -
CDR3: CASSWTGGPYEQYF
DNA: TGCGCCAGCAGCTGGACAGGGGGGCCCTACGAGCAGTACTTC

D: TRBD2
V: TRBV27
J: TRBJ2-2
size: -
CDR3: CASSWSAGGLGELFF
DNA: TGTGCCAGCAGTTGGTCAGCGGGGGGACTCGGGGAGCTGTTTTTT

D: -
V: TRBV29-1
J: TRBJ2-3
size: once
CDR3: CSVDKVVGARDTQYF
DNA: TGCAGCGTGGATAAGGTGGTAGGAGCCCGGGATACGCAGTATTTT

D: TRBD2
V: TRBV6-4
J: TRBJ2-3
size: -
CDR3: CASSGTGTSGTDTQYF
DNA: TGTGCCAGCAGTGGGACCGGGACTAGCGGTACAGATACGCAGTATTTT

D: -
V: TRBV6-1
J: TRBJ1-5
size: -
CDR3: CASSDRGRQPQHF
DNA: TGTGCCAGCAGTGACAGGGGTAGACAGCCCCAGCATTTT

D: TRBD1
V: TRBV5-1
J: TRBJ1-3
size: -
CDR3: CASSYGQVSSGNTIYF
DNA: TGCGCCAGCAGCTACGGACAGGTCTCCTCTGGAAACACCATATATTTT

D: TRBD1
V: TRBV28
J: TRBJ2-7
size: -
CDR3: CASITGGQGSYEQYF
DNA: TGTGCCAGCATTACGGGGGGACAGGGATCCTACGAGCAGTACTTC

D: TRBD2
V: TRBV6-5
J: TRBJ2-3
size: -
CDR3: CASSSLAGNTDTQYF
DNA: TGTGCCAGCAGCTCACTAGCGGGGAACACAGATACGCAGTATTTT

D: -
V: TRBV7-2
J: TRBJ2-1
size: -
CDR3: CASSLERNEQFF
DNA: TGTGCCAGCAGCTTAGAACGGAATGAGCAGTTCTTC

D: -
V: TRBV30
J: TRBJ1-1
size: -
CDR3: CAWSVGRSTEAFF
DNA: TGTGCCTGGAGTGTGGGGCGGAGCACTGAAGCTTTCTTT

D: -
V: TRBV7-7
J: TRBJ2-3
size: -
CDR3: CASSLTGRDTQYF
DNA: TGTGCCAGCAGCTTAACGGGGAGGGATACGCAGTATTTT

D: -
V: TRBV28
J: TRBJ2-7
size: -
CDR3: CASSGGTATGQYF
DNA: TGTGCCAGCAGCGGCGGGACAGCGACCGGACAGTACTTC

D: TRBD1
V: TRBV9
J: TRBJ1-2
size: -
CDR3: CASSGRTGGPFDGYTF
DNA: TGTGCCAGCAGCGGAAGGACAGGGGGCCCTTTCGATGGCTACACCTTC

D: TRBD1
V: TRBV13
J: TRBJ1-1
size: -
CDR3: CASSSRGSNTEAFF
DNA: TGTGCCAGCAGCTCCAGGGGGTCGAACACTGAAGCTTTCTTT

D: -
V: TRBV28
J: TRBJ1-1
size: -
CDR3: CASSPRGNTEAFF
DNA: TGTGCCAGCAGTCCCAGGGGGAACACTGAAGCTTTCTTT

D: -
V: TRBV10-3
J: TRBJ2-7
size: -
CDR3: CAIKGAGGLYEQYF
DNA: TGTGCCATCAAGGGGGCGGGGGGCCTCTACGAGCAGTACTTC

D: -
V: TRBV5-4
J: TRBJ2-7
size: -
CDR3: CASSLNPAGREQYF
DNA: TGTGCCAGCAGCTTGAACCCGGCGGGGCGGGAGCAGTACTTC

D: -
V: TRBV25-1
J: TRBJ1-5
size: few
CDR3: CASSEQGANQPQHF
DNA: TGTGCCAGCAGTGAACAGGGCGCTAATCAGCCCCAGCATTTT

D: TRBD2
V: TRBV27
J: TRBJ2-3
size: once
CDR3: CASSFSSGRTDTQYF
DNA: TGTGCCAGCAGTTTTTCTAGCGGGAGAACAGATACGCAGTATTTT

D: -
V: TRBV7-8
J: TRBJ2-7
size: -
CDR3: CASSFDLDYEQYF
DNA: TGTGCCAGCAGCTTCGACTTGGACTACGAGCAGTACTTC

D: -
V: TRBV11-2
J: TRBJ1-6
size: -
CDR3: CASSLVGRGNSPLHF
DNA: TGTGCCAGCAGCTTAGTGGGCAGGGGTAATTCACCCCTCCACTTT

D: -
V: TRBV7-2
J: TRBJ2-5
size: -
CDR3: CASSFLYQETQYF
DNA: TGTGCCAGCAGCTTCCTGTACCAAGAGACCCAGTACTTC

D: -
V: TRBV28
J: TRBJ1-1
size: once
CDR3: CASSFIPTLNTEAFF
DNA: TGTGCCAGCAGTTTTATTCCCACACTGAACACTGAAGCTTTCTTT

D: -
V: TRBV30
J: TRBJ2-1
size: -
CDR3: CAWRGGKSYNEQFF
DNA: TGTGCCTGGAGGGGGGGAAAATCCTACAATGAGCAGTTCTTC

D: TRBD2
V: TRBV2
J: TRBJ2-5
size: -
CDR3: CASIISRGGGQETQYF
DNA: TGTGCCAGCATAATCTCTCGAGGCGGGGGCCAAGAGACCCAGTACTTC

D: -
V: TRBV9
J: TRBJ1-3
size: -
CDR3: CASSVKQDTFSGNTIYF
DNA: TGTGCCAGCAGCGTAAAGCAGGACACCTTTTCTGGAAACACCATATATTTT

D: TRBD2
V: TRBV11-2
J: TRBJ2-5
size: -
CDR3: CASSLDLQRGGLETQYF
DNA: TGTGCCAGCAGCTTAGATCTCCAGCGGGGGGGCTTGGAGACCCAGTACTTC

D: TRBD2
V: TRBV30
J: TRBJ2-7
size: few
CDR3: CAWETSGIYEQYF
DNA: TGTGCCTGGGAGACTAGCGGGATATACGAGCAGTACTTC

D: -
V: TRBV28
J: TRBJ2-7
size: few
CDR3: CASSSPTEEQYF
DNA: TGTGCCAGCAGTTCCCCGACTGAGGAGCAGTACTTC

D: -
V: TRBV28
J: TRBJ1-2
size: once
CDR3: CASRPHGGNGYTF
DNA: TGTGCCAGCAGGCCTCACGGGGGTAATGGCTACACCTTC

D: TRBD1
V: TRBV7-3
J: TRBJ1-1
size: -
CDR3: CASSLSATGDTEAFF
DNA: TGTGCCAGCAGCTTATCCGCGACAGGGGACACTGAAGCTTTCTTT

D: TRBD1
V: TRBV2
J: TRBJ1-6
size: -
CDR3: CASREQGAGNSPLHF
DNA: TGTGCCAGCAGAGAACAGGGGGCCGGTAATTCACCCCTCCACTTT

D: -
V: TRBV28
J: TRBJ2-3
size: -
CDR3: CASSPQWAGAGDTQYF
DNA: TGTGCCAGCAGTCCCCAGTGGGCAGGGGCGGGAGATACGCAGTATTTT

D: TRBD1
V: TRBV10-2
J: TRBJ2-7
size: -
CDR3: CASSVRTGVTYEQYF
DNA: TGCGCCAGCAGTGTGCGGACAGGTGTGACCTACGAGCAGTACTTC

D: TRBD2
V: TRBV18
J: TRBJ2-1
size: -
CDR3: CASSPLQREGSYNEQFF
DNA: TGTGCCAGCTCACCCCTCCAGCGGGAGGGCTCCTACAATGAGCAGTTCTTC

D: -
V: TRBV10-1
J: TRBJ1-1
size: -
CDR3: CASSDRFTEAFF
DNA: TGCGCCAGCAGTGACAGGTTCACTGAAGCTTTCTTT

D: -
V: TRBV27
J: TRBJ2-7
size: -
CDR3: CASSLRRGPPYEQYF
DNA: TGTGCCAGCAGTTTAAGGAGGGGACCCCCCTACGAGCAGTACTTC

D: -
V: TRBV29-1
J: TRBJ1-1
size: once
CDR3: CSVGRQGLEAEAFF
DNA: TGCAGCGTTGGCCGGCAGGGGTTAGAGGCTGAAGCTTTCTTT

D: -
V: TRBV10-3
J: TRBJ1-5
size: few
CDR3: CAIRSLSNQPQHF
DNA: TGTGCCATCAGGTCCCTTAGCAATCAGCCCCAGCATTTT

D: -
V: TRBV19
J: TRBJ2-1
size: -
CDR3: CASSPSEWYNEQFF
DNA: TGTGCCAGTAGTCCTAGCGAGTGGTACAATGAGCAGTTCTTC

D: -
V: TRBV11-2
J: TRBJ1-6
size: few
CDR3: CASSLARGHNSPLHF
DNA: TGTGCCAGCAGCTTAGCCAGGGGTCATAATTCACCCCTCCACTTT